This T cell receptor beta chain came from a study of blood T cell repertoires in COVID-19. Study-level background: Nucleic acid was either cDNA or gDNA, and it came from T cells, B-cell-depleted T cells, or PBMCs.

Recovered status in Cohort 3 required two negative PCRs, clearance, or symptom resolution. V lost 6 bases, J lost 0 bases, and 5 bases stayed unmatched. The CDR3 sequence is 14 residues long. Looked up from germline, CDR1 is SNHLY and CDR2 is FYNNEI. Sequenced by immunoSEQ multiplex PCR; TCRdb stores in-frame clones only, minus some. Among around 310,000 clones listed, 89% were seen once. This receptor was taken from a woman in her 30s who had recovered from COVID-19. Source material: PBMCs or T cells enriched from blood (not recorded which). The gene calls are TRBV2 and TRBJ2-7; 7 positions agree with TRBD1. DNA of the CDR3: TGTGCCAGCAGGAGACAGGGAACCTCCTACGAGCAGTACTTC. Residues: CASRRQGTSYEQYF.